This passage covers 27 T cell receptor beta chains from one sample sequenced in a study of post-analysis software for immune sequencing data. cDNA libraries for TCR beta contained unique molecular identifiers. Each CDR3 protein is one row after TCRdb ran MiXCR on the PCR reads. The sample includes 700,000 to 800,000 distinct CDR3 sequences, 30% of them seen just once. No antigen has been identified for these receptors. Points from the study as a whole: In patients, TRBV5-6, TRBV5-1 and TRBV20-1 belonged to five TRBV segments found more frequently than in controls.

The sample was blood. These receptors all stem from a girl aged 10 to 17 with multiple sclerosis.

This clonotype was picked up a small number of times. The V call is TRBV5-1, the J call TRBJ2-1; TRBD2 might be the D (5 bases). Trimming removed 7 bases at V and 7 bases at J, with 21 bases between. The CDR3 totals 15 residues. Germline V gene sequence: CDR1 SGHRS, CDR2 YFSETQ. CDR3 in amino acids: CASYGSLGIRNEQFF. DNA of the CDR3: TGCGCCAGCTATGGGAGTCTAGGAATACGGAATGAGCAGTTCTTC.

This clonotype occurred a few times. This sequence joins TRBV7-2 and TRBJ2-5; no reliable D call. Germline assignment: CDR1 SGHTA and CDR2 FQGNSA. V dropped 5 bases and J dropped 0 bases, with 13 bases sitting between them. This CDR3 is 15 amino acids long. CDR3 in amino acids: CASSVQRSYQETQYF. DNA of the CDR3: TGTGCCAGCAGCGTCCAACGGTCCTACCAAGAGACCCAGTACTTC.

The J gene is TRBJ2-3, the V gene TRBV7-2; TRBD2 matches at 7 bases. Germline CDR1 reads SGHTA; CDR2 reads FQGNSA. V lost 4 bases, J lost 4 bases, and 8 bases stayed unmatched. CDR3 length: 15 residues. The CDR3 DNA is TGTGCCAGCAGCTCTCAAGCGGGATCCGCAGATACGCAGTATTTT. As protein: CASSSQAGSADTQYF.

The rearrangement links TRBV5-1 to TRBJ2-6; 7 nucleotides agree with TRBD1. V shed 1 base, J shed 0 bases, and the junction held 4 bases outside the gene matches. This CDR3 is 17 amino acids long. Germline CDR1 is SGHRS and CDR2 is YFSETQ. DNA of the CDR3: TGCGCCAGCAGCTTGTCAGGGGGAACCTCTGGGGCCAACGTCCTGACTTTC. It is translated as CASSLSGGTSGANVLTF.

This clonotype was picked up a small number of times. The rearrangement links TRBV29-1 to TRBJ2-1; 8 nucleotides agree with TRBD2. The CDR3 is 16 residues long. From germline, CDR1 is SQVTM and CDR2 ANQGSEA. Trimming took 4 bases from V and 2 from J; bases not matched to a gene: 10. DNA of the CDR3: TGCAGCGTTGTTAGTTCTCTAGCGGGTGCCTACAATGAGCAGTTCTTC. Its translation: CSVVSSLAGAYNEQFF.

V is TRBV7-2 and J is TRBJ2-3; D remains ambiguous. CDR3 length equals 13 residues. Germline CDR1 SGHTA, CDR2 FQGNSA. Trimming pared 8 bases from V and 0 bases from J, leaving 9 bases between. The CDR3 loop reads CASGVPSTDTQYF. The CDR3 DNA follows: TGTGCCAGCGGCGTACCTAGCACAGATACGCAGTATTTT.

There are a few counts of this clonotype. V gene TRBV20-1 combines with J gene TRBJ1-5, with TRBD1 identical over 9 bases. The V and J ends lost 5 bases and 7 bases, in that order; junction bases with no gene match: 3. From germline, CDR1 is DFQATT and CDR2 SNEGSKA (reference sequence). The CDR3 covers 12 residues. The CDR3 DNA reads TGCAGTGCTGACAGGGGGGGCCAGCCCCAGCATTTT. Translation gives CSADRGGQPQHF.

This clonotype was seen only once. The chain recombines TRBV7-2 with TRBJ1-6; D not certain. This CDR3 region has 17 residues. Germline CDR1 is SGHTA and CDR2 is FQGNSA. Trimming cost V 1 base and J 0 bases, with 10 bases left between them. The CDR3 nucleotides are TGTGCCAGCAGCTTAGAGTGGAAAAGCTCCTATAATTCACCCCTCCACTTT. Its protein product is CASSLEWKSSYNSPLHF.

This clonotype appeared many times. This chain uses TRBV7-2 with TRBJ2-1, with a tentative D call TRBD2 (6 bases). Germline loops: CDR1 SGHTA, CDR2 FQGNSA. V lost 7 bases to trimming and J lost 4 bases, with 17 bases between them. This CDR3 region has 15 residues. The CDR3 sequence is CASILGGPSYNEQFF. The CDR3 region has the DNA TGTGCCAGCATACTGGGGGGACCGAGTTACAATGAGCAGTTCTTC. Using reference TRBV7-2 and TRBJ2-1 for the parts outside the CDR3, the full variable domain is GAGVSQSPSNKVTEKGKDVELRCDPISGHTALYWYRQSLGQGLEFLIYFQGNSAPDKSGLPSDRFSAERTGGSVSTLTIQRTQQEDSAVYLCASILGGPSYNEQFFGPGTRLTVL.

CDR3 bases: TGTGCTCCCGGCCGCCTTCACAATGAGCAGTTCTTC. Protein sequence: CAPGRLHNEQFF. V and J are TRBV2 and TRBJ2-1; the D is unclear. CDR3 size: 12 residues. Germline assignment: CDR1 SNHLY and CDR2 FYNNEI.

This clonotype has at least ten counts. CDR3 region: CASSSPLTGRPDTQYF. CDR3 nucleotide sequence: TGTGCCAGCAGTTCCCCCCTGACAGGGCGCCCAGATACGCAGTATTTT. The chain uses TRBV6-5 and TRBJ2-3; TRBD1 aligns across 7 bases. The CDR3 covers 16 residues. The V segment lost 4 bases and the J segment 4 bases; nucleotides outside the gene matches: 11. Germline CDR1 is MNHEY and CDR2 is SVGAGI.

This clonotype was detected ten times or more. CDR3 in DNA: TGCAGTGCTAGAGCGGCATACGAGCAGTACTTC. As protein: CSARAAYEQYF. V gene TRBV20-1 combines with J gene TRBJ2-7; no clear D gene. Germline assignment: CDR1 DFQATT and CDR2 SNEGSKA (reference sequence). V gave up 1 base and J gave up 4 bases, with 5 bases separating them. The CDR3 extends over 11 amino acids.

The genes are TRBV4-1 and TRBJ1-4; tentatively, D is TRBD1 (5 bases). V lost 3 bases, J lost 10 bases, and 15 bases lay in between. The CDR3 has 14 amino acids. The germline gives CDR1 MGHRA, CDR2 YSYEKL. CDR3 DNA: TGCGCCAGCAGCCATATTGCCCGTGGGGGAAAACTGTTTTTT. It translates to CASSHIARGGKLFF.

There are a few counts of this clonotype. The V call is TRBV24-1, the J call TRBJ2-4, with D perhaps TRBD2 (5 bases). The CDR3 loop spans 13 amino acids. CDR1 and CDR2 (germline): KGHDR, SFDVKD. V was trimmed by 3 bases and J by 12 bases, leaving 14 bases between them. The CDR3 DNA reads TGTGCCACCAGTGATACAATACGGGGTCCTCAGTACTTC. Its translation: CATSDTIRGPQYF.

The rearrangement links TRBV9 to TRBJ2-7; perhaps TRBD2 as D (5 bases). CDR3 length equals 13 residues. V lost 0 bases, J lost 3 bases, and 7 bases lay in between. CDR1 is SGDLS, CDR2 YYNGEE, per germline. CDR3 residues: CASSVGGDYEQYF. The CDR3 DNA reads TGTGCCAGCAGCGTAGGGGGAGACTACGAGCAGTACTTC.

A few counts support this clonotype. The V and J genes are TRBV5-6 and TRBJ1-2, with D perhaps TRBD1 (5 bases). Between the trimmed V and J ends, which lost 4 bases and 7 bases, there was a span of 29 bases. The CDR3 loop spans 18 amino acids. Looked up from germline, CDR1 is SGHDT and CDR2 is YYEEEE. CDR3 region: CASSARIDFTGREVGYTF. CDR3 DNA sequence: TGTGCCAGCAGCGCCCGAATCGACTTTACAGGAAGGGAGGTTGGCTACACCTTC.

The gene calls are TRBV9 and TRBJ2-5, with D possibly being TRBD2 (6 bases). Trimming cost V 0 bases and J 2 bases, with 11 bases left between them. The germline V gene has CDR1 SGDLS and CDR2 YYNGEE. The CDR3 covers 15 residues. The CDR3 DNA is TGTGCCAGCAGCGTAGGGGGGGTAACTCAAGAGACCCAGTACTTC. Residues: CASSVGGVTQETQYF.

Details on this clonotype: A much larger clone is a single base away; this may be a read error. The V gene is TRBV12-3 or TRBV12-4, the J gene TRBJ2-3; D remains unclear. The CDR3 contains 11 residues. The CDR3: CASSWADAQYF. The CDR3 DNA sequence: TGTGCCAGCAGTTGGGCAGATGCGCAGTATTTT.

This clonotype showed up just a few times. Possible read error: a much larger clone is one base away. This chain joins TRBV7-8 and TRBJ2-1, with D uncertain. Germline CDR1 is SGHVS and CDR2 is FQNEAQ. Trimming left V 1 base short and J 5 bases short, with 3 bases between. This CDR3 spans 12 amino acids. DNA of the CDR3: TGTGCCAGCAGCTTAGACAACAATGAGCAGTTCTTC. It encodes CASSLDNNEQFF.

This chain links TRBV6-5 with TRBJ1-1; no clear D. The CDR3 totals 16 residues. Germline CDR1 MNHEY, CDR2 SVGAGI. V lost 3 bases and J lost 2, with 16 bases in between. The DNA of the CDR3 is TGTGCCAGCAGTTATAATGTGTGGCAGGTTAACACTGAAGCTTTCTTT. It is translated as CASSYNVWQVNTEAFF.

The table lists this clonotype with many counts. The chain recombines TRBV4-1 with TRBJ2-5; D may be TRBD1 or TRBD2 (5 bases each). This CDR3 has 14 amino acids. Looked up from germline, CDR1 is MGHRA and CDR2 is YSYEKL. V lost 0 bases and J lost 4, with 9 bases in between. The CDR3 spells CASSQDEGRETQYF. CDR3 nucleotides: TGCGCCAGCAGCCAAGACGAGGGGAGAGAGACCCAGTACTTC.

The chain is built from TRBV4-1 and TRBJ1-2; D remains ambiguous. Germline values: CDR1 MGHRA, CDR2 YSYEKL. V lost 4 bases to trimming and J lost 1 base, with 10 bases between them. The CDR3 runs to 14 residues. CDR3 amino acids: CASSLEERNYGYTF. CDR3 nucleotides: TGCGCCAGCAGCCTGGAAGAGCGTAACTATGGCTACACCTTC.

This clonotype has only a few counts. The rearrangement joins TRBV28 to TRBJ1-5, with D possibly matching TRBD1 (5 bases). V was cut by 9 bases and J by 7 bases, with 19 bases left in between. Germline-derived CDR1 and CDR2 are MDHEN and SYDVKM. The CDR3 loop spans 14 amino acids. The CDR3: CASLWGREEQPQHF. The CDR3 DNA is TGTGCCAGTTTATGGGGCAGAGAAGAACAGCCCCAGCATTTT.

The chain employs TRBV7-2 and TRBJ2-1; 9 nucleotides agree with TRBD2. The J segment lost 7 bases and the V segment lost 2 bases, leaving 9 bases of the junction unmatched. The CDR3 loop spans 16 amino acids. Germline CDR1 reads SGHTA; CDR2 reads FQGNSA. The CDR3 sequence: CASSLLAGGWENEQFF. CDR3 coding DNA: TGTGCCAGCAGCTTACTGGCGGGAGGGTGGGAAAATGAGCAGTTCTTC.

This clonotype was seen a few times. This chain connects TRBV6-6 to TRBJ1-1, with 9 bases matching TRBD1. Per the germline V gene, CDR1 is MNHNY and CDR2 is SVGAGI (reference sequence). The CDR3 spans 14 residues. Germline trimming cut 6 bases from V and 5 bases from J; bases unmatched to any gene: 7. Here the CDR3 reads CASSHRGLETEAFF. The CDR3 DNA reads as TGTGCCAGCAGCCACAGGGGGCTGGAGACTGAAGCTTTCTTT.

This clonotype was recorded a few times. Its ends do not fully match the called genes, so a read error is possible. The chain couples TRBV11-2 to TRBJ1-4, with a weak D call TRBD1 (6 bases). The CDR3 has 17 residues. CDR1 is SGHAT and CDR2 is FQNNGV in the germline V gene. Here the CDR3 reads CASSLVQGRRLNEKRFF. The CDR3 DNA reads as TGTGCCAGCAGCTTAGTCCAGGGGCGACGCCTTAATGAAAAACGGTTTTTT.

The rearrangement joins TRBV5-1 to TRBJ1-1; unclear D gene. The CDR3 consists of 13 residues. The germline CDR1 and CDR2 sequences are SGHRS and YFSETQ. Trimming removed 3 bases from V and 3 bases from J, with 9 bases in between. The CDR3 bases are TGCGCCAGCAGCTCGGCAGGCTACACTGAAGCTTTCTTT. Translating it yields CASSSAGYTEAFF. Combining the CDR3 with reference TRBV5-1 and TRBJ1-1 gives the whole variable domain KAGVTQTPRYLIKTRGQQVTLSCSPISGHRSVSWYQQTPGQGLQFLFEYFSETQRNKGNFPGRFSGRQFSNSRSEMNVSTLELGDSALYLCASSSAGYTEAFFGQGTRLTVV.